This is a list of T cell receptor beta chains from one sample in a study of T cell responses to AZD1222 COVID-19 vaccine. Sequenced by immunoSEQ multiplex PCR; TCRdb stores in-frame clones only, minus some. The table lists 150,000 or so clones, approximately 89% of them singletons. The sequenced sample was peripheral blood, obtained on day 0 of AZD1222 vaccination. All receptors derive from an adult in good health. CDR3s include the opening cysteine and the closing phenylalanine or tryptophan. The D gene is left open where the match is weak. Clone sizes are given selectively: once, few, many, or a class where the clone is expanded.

CAISIPAGGRDEQFF	TGTGCCATCTCGATTCCAGCGGGAGGGAGGGATGAGCAGTTCTTC	once	TRBV10-3	TRBJ2-1	TRBD2
CASSKSRSALGTDTQYF	TGTGCCAGCAGCAAATCCCGTAGCGCGCTGGGGACAGATACGCAGTATTTT	.	TRBV3-1/TRBV3-2	TRBJ2-3	.
CAISERPFYEQYF	TGTGCCATCAGTGAGCGCCCCTTCTACGAGCAGTACTTC	once	TRBV10-3	TRBJ2-7	.
CASRSTGQGSYEQYF	TGTGCCAGCAGAAGCACGGGACAGGGGTCCTACGAGCAGTACTTC	.	TRBV28	TRBJ2-7	TRBD1
CASSLGGQGAVSYGYTF	TGTGCCAGCAGCTTGGGGGGACAGGGGGCAGTTAGCTATGGCTACACCTTC	.	TRBV5-4	TRBJ1-2	TRBD1
CASNGQGDTGELFF	TGTGCCAGCAACGGACAGGGAGACACCGGGGAGCTGTTTTTT	once	TRBV28	TRBJ2-2	TRBD1
CASRTGDGTEAFF	TGTGCCAGCAGGACGGGGGACGGCACTGAAGCTTTCTTT	.	TRBV27	TRBJ1-1	.
CASNIQPRVNTEAFF	TGTGCCAGCAACATACAGCCCCGGGTGAACACTGAAGCTTTCTTT	once	TRBV7-2	TRBJ1-1	.
CASSMGIATNEKLFF	TGTGCCAGTAGTATGGGGATTGCAACTAATGAAAAACTGTTTTTT	.	TRBV19	TRBJ1-4	.
CASSRSQTSPASSYNEQFF	TGCGCCAGCAGCCGAAGCCAAACTAGCCCCGCCAGCTCCTACAATGAGCAGTTCTTC	.	TRBV5-1	TRBJ2-1	.
CASTPGGTSSYEQYF	TGTGCCAGCACCCCGGGGGGCACCAGCTCCTACGAGCAGTACTTC	once	TRBV28	TRBJ2-7	.
CASSYSRTSGEDEQYF	TGTGCCAGCAGTTACTCCCGGACTAGCGGGGAGGACGAGCAGTACTTC	once	TRBV6-2/TRBV6-3	TRBJ2-7	TRBD2
CASSNPTGVGEAFF	TGTGCCAGTAGTAACCCGACAGGGGTGGGGGAAGCTTTCTTT	.	TRBV19	TRBJ1-1	TRBD1
CASSPPQREKLFF	TGTGCCAGCAGTCCCCCCCAGAGGGAAAAACTGTTTTTT	.	TRBV6-1	TRBJ1-4	.
CASSPKTQGYYGYTF	TGTGCCAGCAGCCCCAAGACCCAGGGTTACTATGGCTACACCTTC	.	TRBV14	TRBJ1-2	.
CASNTGGNTEAFF	TGTGCCAGCAATACCGGGGGGAACACTGAAGCTTTCTTT	.	TRBV9	TRBJ1-1	.
CASSTGPPANGYTF	TGTGCCAGCAGCACGGGACCCCCAGCGAACGGCTACACCTTC	.	TRBV9	TRBJ1-2	.
CASSKRTAMNTGELFF	TGTGCCAGCAGCAAAAGGACAGCTATGAACACTGGGGAGCTGTTTTTT	once	TRBV21-1	TRBJ2-2	.
CASRSIGLISNQPQHF	TGTGCCAGCCGTTCTATCGGACTGATTAGCAATCAGCCCCAGCATTTT	.	TRBV27	TRBJ1-5	.
CASTPGPTGELFF	TGCGCCAGTACCCCCGGACCCACTGGGGAGCTGTTTTTT	.	TRBV10-2	TRBJ2-2	.
CASSPGLAVKGQFF	TGTGCCAGCAGCCCGGGACTAGCGGTAAAGGGGCAGTTCTTC	.	TRBV13	TRBJ2-1	TRBD2
CASSPKTSGSLYNEQFF	TGTGCCAGCAGTCCTAAGACTAGCGGGAGCCTCTACAATGAGCAGTTCTTC	few	TRBV7-8	TRBJ2-1	TRBD2
CASSYTGVTQYF	TGTGCCAGCAGTTACACAGGGGTGACCCAGTACTTC	once	TRBV6-2/TRBV6-3	TRBJ2-5	TRBD1
CASSQEKGLGTSVGRLYEQYF	TGTGCCAGCAGCCAAGAGAAGGGTTTAGGGACTAGCGTAGGGAGGCTCTACGAGCAGTACTTC	.	TRBV4-2	TRBJ2-7	TRBD2
CASYGTPPADTQYF	TGTGCCAGCTATGGAACCCCACCGGCAGATACGCAGTATTTT	.	TRBV6-5	TRBJ2-3	.
CSVGRAAQETQYF	TGCAGCGTTGGCCGGGCAGCCCAAGAGACCCAGTACTTC	.	TRBV29-1	TRBJ2-5	.
CASSRDYLNEQFF	TGTGCCAGCAGCCGGGACTACCTTAATGAGCAGTTCTTC	.	TRBV12-3/TRBV12-4	TRBJ2-1	TRBD2
CAFLALYRGHNYGYTF	TGTGCCTTCTTAGCCCTCTACAGGGGCCATAACTATGGCTACACCTTC	.	TRBV30	TRBJ1-2	TRBD1
CASSPRQGGRPQPQHF	TGTGCCAGCAGCCCCCGACAGGGGGGAAGACCTCAGCCCCAGCATTTT	.	TRBV9	TRBJ1-5	TRBD1
CASRGGGYGYTF	TGTGCCAGTCGAGGGGGCGGCTATGGCTACACCTTC	.	TRBV19	TRBJ1-2	TRBD1
CASSQSVNTEAFF	TGTGCCAGCAGCCAATCGGTGAACACTGAAGCTTTCTTT	.	TRBV14	TRBJ1-1	.
CASSLARVWTGELFF	TGTGCCAGCAGCTTGGCGAGGGTCTGGACCGGGGAGCTGTTTTTT	.	TRBV5-6	TRBJ2-2	.
CASSVSGGNEQFF	TGTGCCAGCAGCGTATCGGGCGGGAATGAGCAGTTCTTC	.	TRBV9	TRBJ2-1	.
CAVRGTDYGYTF	TGTGCAGTCCGAGGGACTGATTATGGCTACACCTTC	.	TRBV19	TRBJ1-2	.
CASSYFRAGAEAFF	TGTGCCAGCAGTTACTTTCGGGCTGGCGCTGAAGCTTTCTTT	few	TRBV6-5	TRBJ1-1	.